Below are 15 T cell receptor beta chains sequenced from a single sample in a study of shared clonotypes between healthy human individuals. Here immunoSEQ multiplex PCR was the method, and the copy in TCRdb shows in-frame clones only, minus some. The sample has approximately 1,000,000 clones, 78% seen once. Sequenced sample: memory CD4+ T cells from PBMCs. Subset denoted: CD45RA-negative fraction. Receptor source: a man in his late teens or twenties in good health. Some clones in this sample may be carry-over from other donors' samples.

This chain uses TRBV5-6 with TRBJ1-4; the D is unclear. V was pared by 4 bases and J by 4 bases, with 5 bases between. This CDR3 contains 12 residues. Germline V CDR1 and CDR2: SGHDT, YYEEEE. The CDR3, as DNA: TGTGCCAGCAGCCGCCGTAATGAAAAACTGTTTTTT. Translated, it gives CASSRRNEKLFF.

The rearrangement links TRBV7-2 to TRBJ2-7; TRBD1 matches 11 bases. CDR3 size: 14 residues. Germline CDR1 reads SGHTA; CDR2 reads FQGNSA. V trimming: 5 bases; J trimming: 2 bases; junction bases outside the gene matches: 2. The CDR3 loop reads CASSAGQGAYEQYF. In DNA, the CDR3 is TGTGCCAGCAGCGCGGGACAGGGGGCCTACGAGCAGTACTTC.

V gene TRBV6-1 combines with J gene TRBJ1-4; 7 bases agree with TRBD1. This CDR3 region has 16 residues. Germline loops: CDR1 MNHNS, CDR2 SASEGT. Trimming at V came to 1 base and at J to 2 bases, leaving 4 bases not matched to a gene. CDR3 nucleotide sequence: TGTGCCAGCAGTGAAGTTAGGGGGCGTACTAATGAAAAACTGTTTTTT. Protein: CASSEVRGRTNEKLFF.

The V gene is TRBV28, the J gene TRBJ2-6; possible D gene TRBD1, 5 bases. V was shortened by 11 bases and J by 1 base, with 15 bases between the two germline ends. CDR1 MDHEN and CDR2 SYDVKM come from the germline V gene. The CDR3 is 15 residues long. CDR3 DNA: TGTGCCGAACTTCCAAGGGGTTCTGGGGCCAACGTCCTGACTTTC. Protein product: CAELPRGSGANVLTF.

This chain connects TRBV30 to TRBJ2-3; 10 bases fit TRBD1. There are 15 residues in the CDR3. Germline trimming cut 4 bases from V and 11 bases from J; bases unmatched to any gene: 15. Looked up from germline, CDR1 is GTSNPN and CDR2 is SVGIG (reference sequence). The CDR3 spells CAWNLGQGGHFGQYF. The CDR3 DNA is TGTGCCTGGAACCTCGGACAGGGGGGACACTTTGGGCAGTATTTT.

The chain employs TRBV15 and TRBJ1-2; D gene ambiguous. Trimming left V 1 base short and J 9 bases short, with 9 bases between. Germline V CDR1 and CDR2: LNHNV, YYDKDF (reference sequence). The CDR3 loop spans 12 amino acids. For the CDR3, the DNA is TGTGCCACCAGCAGAGTTGGCAGCCGCTACACCTTC. Translating it yields CATSRVGSRYTF. Supplemented by reference TRBV15 and TRBJ1-2, the full variable domain reads DAMVIQNPRYQVTQFGKPVTLSCSQTLNHNVMYWYQQKSSQAPKLLFHYYDKDFNNEADTPDNFQSRRPNTSFCFLDIRSPGLGDTAMYLCATSRVGSRYTFGSGTRLTVV.

In regard to this clone: The same CDR3 also results from other DNA sequences found in this sample. The V gene is TRBV30, the J gene TRBJ2-1, with D perhaps matching TRBD1 (5 bases). V lost 4 bases to trimming and J lost 2 bases, with 9 bases between them. From germline, CDR1 is GTSNPN and CDR2 SVGIG (reference sequence). The CDR3 is 13 residues long. CDR3 bases: TGTGCCTGGAATAGGGGAACCTACAATGAGCAGTTCTTC. The encoded protein is CAWNRGTYNEQFF.

This chain connects TRBV5-6 to TRBJ2-3; no firm D call. Germline CDR1 and CDR2: SGHDT and YYEEEE. The germline V and J ends were trimmed by 4 bases and 5 bases, with 11 bases remaining between them. CDR3 length: 13 residues. Written as DNA, the CDR3 is TGTGCCAGCAGCCGGGCCCCGAAAGATACGCAGTATTTT. Encoded protein: CASSRAPKDTQYF. The whole variable domain, filled in from reference TRBV5-6 and TRBJ2-3, reads DAGVTQSPTHLIKTRGQQVTLRCSPKSGHDTVSWYQQALGQGPQFIFQYYEEEERQRGNFPDRFSGHQFPNYSSELNVNALLLGDSALYLCASSRAPKDTQYFGPGTRLTVL.

In DNA form, the CDR3 reads TGCGCCAGCAGCCTACAGGATGGCTACACCTTC. Translated: CASSLQDGYTF. V is TRBV5-1 and J is TRBJ1-2, with a tentative D call TRBD1 (5 bases). The CDR3 is 11 residues long. V shed 4 bases and J shed 6 bases, with 7 bases lying between them. Germline assignment: CDR1 SGHRS and CDR2 YFSETQ. Full variable domain (outside the CDR3, taken from reference TRBV5-1 and TRBJ1-2): KAGVTQTPRYLIKTRGQQVTLSCSPISGHRSVSWYQQTPGQGLQFLFEYFSETQRNKGNFPGRFSGRQFSNSRSEMNVSTLELGDSALYLCASSLQDGYTFGSGTRLTVV.

The chain employs TRBV4-1 and TRBJ2-5; 15 bases agree with TRBD2. This CDR3 spans 15 amino acids. Unmatched junction bases numbered 1, after V lost 4 bases and J lost 4 bases. The germline V gene has CDR1 MGHRA and CDR2 YSYEKL. CDR3 protein: CASSPGLAGGETQYF. The CDR3 nucleotides read TGCGCCAGCAGCCCGGGACTAGCGGGAGGAGAGACCCAGTACTTC.

This chain uses TRBV5-1 with TRBJ2-2, with TRBD2 identical over 9 bases. The V gene's germline CDR1 is SGHRS and CDR2 YFSETQ. V shed 0 bases and J 6 bases; nucleotides not matched to a gene: 15. The CDR3 loop spans 19 amino acids. CDR3 loop: CASSLAGGRALGNAGELFF. In DNA form, the CDR3 reads TGCGCCAGCAGCTTGGCAGGCGGGAGGGCCCTAGGAAACGCCGGGGAGCTGTTTTTT. Based on the CDR3 plus reference TRBV5-1 and TRBJ2-2, the full variable domain is KAGVTQTPRYLIKTRGQQVTLSCSPISGHRSVSWYQQTPGQGLQFLFEYFSETQRNKGNFPGRFSGRQFSNSRSEMNVSTLELGDSALYLCASSLAGGRALGNAGELFFGEGSRLTVL.

This chain links TRBV5-5 with TRBJ1-1; TRBD1 is a possible D gene (6 bases). Germline V gene lookup returns CDR1 SGHKS and CDR2 YYEKEE (reference sequence). With 1 base removed from V and 4 bases from J, the gap between germline ends came to 14 bases. CDR3 length: 15 residues. Written as DNA, the CDR3 is TGTGCCAGCAGCTTGTGGACAGAAGCCGGCACTGAAGCTTTCTTT. It specifies CASSLWTEAGTEAFF.

A word on this clone: The sample has other DNA sequences that encode this CDR3 too. This chain uses TRBV9 with TRBJ2-7, with D uncertain. CDR1 is SGDLS, CDR2 YYNGEE, per germline. V lost 1 base to trimming and J lost 1 base, with 9 bases between them. The CDR3 contains 14 residues. CDR3 DNA sequence: TGTGCCAGCAGCGTATTGGGCAGTTCCTACGAGCAGTACTTC. It is translated as CASSVLGSSYEQYF.

This chain joins TRBV11-2 and TRBJ2-7; unclear D gene. The CDR3 extends over 15 amino acids. Germline lookup yields CDR1 SGHAT and CDR2 FQNNGV. V lost 2 bases and J lost 0, with 11 bases in between. CDR3 DNA sequence: TGTGCCAGCAGCTTAAATTACGAAAGCTCCTACGAGCAGTACTTC. It translates to CASSLNYESSYEQYF.

The chain is built from TRBV5-5 and TRBJ1-2, with unresolved D. CDR1 and CDR2 (germline): SGHKS, YYEKEE (reference sequence). With 0 bases removed from V and 7 bases from J, the gap between germline ends came to 13 bases. This CDR3 has 14 residues. CDR3 sequence reads: CASSLAVRTPGYTF. The CDR3 DNA sequence: TGTGCCAGCAGCTTGGCGGTCAGGACCCCTGGCTACACCTTC.